A selection of T cell receptor beta chains follows, all from one sample in a study of blood T cell repertoires in COVID-19. The method was immunoSEQ multiplex PCR; TCRdb's version includes in-frame clones alone and lacks a portion of them. Among about 67,000 clones listed, over 80% were seen once. The sequenced sample consisted of peripheral blood. The receptors here all came from a man aged 45-60 years with active COVID-19. Both conserved end residues are part of each CDR3. D genes are given only for firm matches. Rows give clone size only sometimes, using once, few, many, or a class for an expanded clone.

clone_size d_call j_call v_call cdr3_aa cdr3_nt
once NA TRBJ2-7 TRBV28 CASTSTRAFYEQYF TGTGCCAGCACCTCCACGAGGGCTTTCTACGAGCAGTACTTC
NA TRBD1 TRBJ1-4 TRBV11-2 CASGQGGTYNEKLFF TGTGCCAGTGGACAGGGGGGGACCTATAATGAAAAACTGTTTTTT
NA NA TRBJ2-2 TRBV28 CASSLNHLGRGTGELFF TGTGCCAGCAGTTTAAATCATCTGGGCCGTGGCACCGGGGAGCTGTTTTTT
few NA TRBJ2-7 TRBV5-6 CASSPAGAPYEQYF TGTGCCAGCAGCCCGGCAGGGGCTCCCTACGAGCAGTACTTC
NA TRBD2 TRBJ2-1 TRBV7-6 CASSSPSGGTNEQFF TGTGCCAGCAGCTCACCTAGCGGGGGGACCAATGAGCAGTTCTTC
NA TRBD2 TRBJ2-1 TRBV18 CASSPQTSGSHYNEQFF TGTGCCAGCTCACCACAGACTAGCGGGAGTCACTACAATGAGCAGTTCTTC
NA NA TRBJ1-2 TRBV28 CASSLGVRGTYGYTF TGTGCCAGCAGTTTAGGGGTTCGGGGGACCTATGGCTACACCTTC
NA TRBD2 TRBJ2-5 TRBV6-2/TRBV6-3 CASSYVAGGIQETQYF TGTGCCAGCAGTTACGTAGCGGGGGGGATCCAAGAGACCCAGTACTTC
NA NA TRBJ1-5 TRBV19 CASSSLGVAQPQHF TGTGCCAGTAGTAGTTTAGGGGTGGCACAGCCCCAGCATTTT
once NA TRBJ1-2 TRBV28 CASSFGGGLRGYTF TGTGCCAGCAGTTTTGGGGGGGGACTTCGTGGCTACACCTTC
NA NA TRBJ2-2 TRBV30 CAWSVQLTNTGELFF TGTGCCTGGAGTGTACAACTAACTAACACCGGGGAGCTGTTTTTT
NA TRBD1 TRBJ1-5 TRBV18 CASSGTGDQPQHF TGTGCCAGCTCAGGGACAGGGGATCAGCCCCAGCATTTT
NA NA TRBJ2-3 TRBV19 CASSWSGGSDTQYF TGTGCCAGTAGTTGGTCCGGGGGTTCAGATACGCAGTATTTT
NA TRBD2 TRBJ2-2 TRBV15 CATSIWGGANTGELFF TGTGCCACCAGCATCTGGGGAGGGGCGAACACCGGGGAGCTGTTTTTT
once NA TRBJ2-4 TRBV7-2 CASIRGRGENIQYF TGTGCCAGCATCCGGGGCAGGGGGGAAAACATTCAGTACTTC
NA NA TRBJ1-2 TRBV24-1 CATSPRAGGPYGYTF TGTGCCACCAGTCCGAGGGCGGGGGGCCCCTATGGCTACACCTTC
NA NA TRBJ2-7 TRBV27 CASQNPEHVEQYF TGTGCCAGCCAAAACCCCGAGCATGTTGAACAGTACTTC
NA NA TRBJ2-5 TRBV2 CASTSGRPPETQYF TGTGCCAGCACCTCGGGGAGGCCGCCAGAGACCCAGTACTTC
NA NA TRBJ1-6 TRBV14 CASSQDGGVPLHF TGTGCCAGCAGCCAAGATGGGGGGGTACCCCTCCACTTT
NA NA TRBJ2-5 TRBV4-2 CASSQEPGGQVETQYF TGTGCCAGCAGCCAAGAACCGGGGGGACAGGTGGAGACCCAGTACTTC
NA TRBD1 TRBJ2-7 TRBV23-1 CASSQIPRQGATGYEQYF TGCGCCAGCAGTCAAATCCCTAGACAGGGAGCTACGGGCTACGAGCAGTACTTC
NA NA TRBJ2-2 TRBV19 CASSIGLGAGELFF TGTGCCAGTAGTATAGGACTAGGTGCCGGGGAGCTGTTTTTT
NA TRBD1 TRBJ2-7 TRBV28 CASSLRQGANEQYF TGTGCCAGCAGTTTACGACAGGGGGCAAACGAGCAGTACTTC
NA NA TRBJ1-5 TRBV27 CASSLVPFQPQHF TGTGCCAGCAGTTTAGTTCCATTTCAGCCCCAGCATTTT
NA NA TRBJ2-7 TRBV7-9 CASSQFNSNQGSEQYF TGTGCCAGCAGCCAATTTAACTCTAATCAGGGTTCCGAGCAGTACTTC
NA TRBD1 TRBJ1-5 TRBV6-5 CASSPPGGQNQPQHF TGTGCCAGCAGTCCCCCAGGGGGCCAAAATCAGCCCCAGCATTTT
NA NA TRBJ2-6 TRBV10-3 CAISDRDTGRGGANVLTF TGTGCCATCAGTGACCGGGACACTGGCCGCGGAGGGGCCAACGTCCTGACTTTC
NA TRBD2 TRBJ2-1 TRBV5-4 CASSRTSGWPYNEQFF TGTGCCAGCAGCAGGACTAGCGGTTGGCCATACAATGAGCAGTTCTTC
NA NA TRBJ1-1 TRBV28 CASSVENTEAFF TGTGCCAGCAGTGTAGAGAACACTGAAGCTTTCTTT
few TRBD1 TRBJ2-7 TRBV5-4 CASSYGQGYYEQYF TGTGCCAGCAGCTACGGACAGGGGTACTACGAGCAGTACTTC
few TRBD1 TRBJ2-7 TRBV3-1/TRBV3-2 CASSRTGTGIYYEQYF TGTGCCAGCAGCCGCACCGGGACAGGGATTTACTACGAGCAGTACTTC
NA NA TRBJ2-1 TRBV28 CASPYPLTGIIYNEQFF TGTGCCAGCCCTTATCCCCTTACAGGGATAATCTACAATGAGCAGTTCTTC
NA NA TRBJ1-1 TRBV6-6 CATGEVVSEAFF TGTGCCACCGGGGAGGTGGTTAGTGAAGCTTTCTTT